This TCR beta chain emerged from a study of siplizumab effects on memory and regulatory T cells. Comment on this clone: Its antigen is not identified.

Whole-study results and caveats: Naive T cells looked more diverse than memory cells, and they looked like major contributors to the alloresponse. A small minority of alloreactive clones were mapped to unstimulated subsets.

Libraries were prepared by immunoSEQ multiplex PCR; TCRdb keeps only in-frame clonotypes and omits some of them. Among approximately 100,000 clones listed, under 95% were seen once. The specimen sequenced was Tregs sorted from blood. The receptor comes from a human donor in good health.

CDR3 nucleotides: TGTGCCAGCAGTTTAGGGAAAGGGGATGAGACCCAGTACTTC. This gives the protein CASSLGKGDETQYF. The rearrangement uses TRBV27 and TRBJ2-5, with D perhaps TRBD1 (5 bases). CDR3 size: 14 residues. Germline assignment: CDR1 MNHEY and CDR2 SMNVEV (reference sequence). V shed 2 bases and J shed 5 bases, with 12 bases lying between them.